These 27 T cell receptor beta chains were all obtained from the same sample, sequenced in a study of beta chain features in type 1 diabetes. Expressed TCRB transcripts were sequenced because the isolated RNA had all been reverse transcribed beforehand. Sequenced by immunoSEQ multiplex PCR; TCRdb stores in-frame clones only, minus some. The sample contains some 200,000 clones, approximately 16% of which appear only once. General study points: In all four CD4+ subsets, TCRB CDR3 length was significantly, moderately reduced in type 1 diabetes.

No cognate antigen is known for these TCRs. The sample comprised naive CD4+ T cells from blood. The receptors were sampled from a young man with type 1 diabetes.

This clone was counted a few times. The J gene is TRBJ2-1, the V gene TRBV9; 7 positions agree with TRBD2. V lost 4 bases and J lost 8; bases outside the gene matches: 9. The CDR3 consists of 14 residues. Germline CDR1 and CDR2: SGDLS and YYNGEE. Written as DNA, the CDR3 is TGTGCCAGCAGCCCCCGCGGGAGACTCCATGAGCAGTTCTTC. Translation gives CASSPRGRLHEQFF. Variable domain in full (rest from reference TRBV9 and TRBJ2-1): DSGVTQTPKHLITATGQRVTLRCSPRSGDLSVYWYQQSLDQGLQFLIQYYNGEERAKGNILERFSAQQFPDLHSELNLSSLELGDSALYFCASSPRGRLHEQFFGPGTRLTVL.

The CDR3 is CAWSVRLNEKLFF. CDR3 coding DNA: TGTGCCTGGAGTGTGCGTCTTAATGAAAAACTGTTTTTT. The V call is TRBV30, the J call TRBJ1-4; no reliable D call. Trimming pared 0 bases from V and 4 bases from J, leaving 6 bases between. In germline, CDR1 is GTSNPN, CDR2 SVGIG (reference sequence). The CDR3 has 13 residues.

In nucleotides, the CDR3 is TGTGCCAGCAGCCGTCAGGGAGGTAAAACTTTCTTT. This translates into CASSRQGGKTFF. The chain uses TRBV14 and TRBJ1-1, with D possibly being TRBD1 (5 bases). This CDR3 region has 12 residues. Trimming pared 4 bases from V and 12 bases from J, leaving 15 bases between. Germline assignment: CDR1 SGHDN and CDR2 FVKESK.

This chain connects TRBV7-6 to TRBJ2-3; 7 bases fit TRBD1. CDR1 and CDR2 from the germline V gene are SGHVS and FNYEAQ. V shed 10 bases and J 1 base; nucleotides not matched to a gene: 5. The CDR3 is 13 residues long. CDR3 sequence (DNA): TGTGCCACTGGCCAGGGGGGCACAGATACGCAGTATTTT. Translation gives CATGQGGTDTQYF.

This clone has a handful of counts. This chain uses TRBV5-1 with TRBJ2-1, with 13 positions matching TRBD2. The V segment lost 4 bases and the J segment 9 bases; nucleotides outside the gene matches: 4. CDR1 and CDR2 from the germline V gene are SGHRS and YFSETQ. This CDR3 region has 14 residues. The chain's CDR3 is CASSPGLAGVEQFF. CDR3 in DNA: TGCGCCAGCAGCCCCGGACTAGCGGGAGTTGAGCAGTTCTTC.

The table lists this clone with a few counts. The chain links TRBV5-4 to TRBJ2-3; possible D gene TRBD1, 6 bases. Germline V gene lookup returns CDR1 SGHNT and CDR2 YYREEE (reference sequence). V lost 4 bases and J lost 6, with 15 bases in between. The length of the CDR3 is 14 residues. The CDR3 loop reads CASSPGQQRDTQYF. The DNA of the CDR3 is TGTGCCAGCAGCCCAGGACAGCAGCGGGATACGCAGTATTTT.

This clone has just a few counts. The chain uses TRBV9 and TRBJ2-1; D gene ambiguous. The CDR3 contains 15 residues. The V gene's germline CDR1 is SGDLS and CDR2 YYNGEE. Between the trimmed V and J ends, which lost 1 base and 5 bases, there was a span of 13 bases. The CDR3, as DNA: TGTGCCAGCAGCGTAAGGGCCTTGACCAACAATGAGCAGTTCTTC. Residues: CASSVRALTNNEQFF.

The chain combines TRBV7-9 with TRBJ2-1; D is possibly TRBD2 (6 bases). The CDR3 has 11 amino acids. The V and J ends lost 5 bases and 12 bases respectively, with 11 bases between them. Germline V lookup: CDR1 SEHNR, CDR2 FQNEAQ (reference sequence). The CDR3 DNA follows: TGTGCCAGCAGCGTGGGAGGCGGGCAGTTCTTC. This codes for CASSVGGGQFF.

V gene TRBV9 combines with J gene TRBJ2-6; perhaps D is TRBD1 or TRBD2 (5 bases each). Germline CDR1 SGDLS, CDR2 YYNGEE. The CDR3 runs to 13 residues. V dropped 1 base and J dropped 13 bases, with 12 bases sitting between them. CDR3 amino acids: CASSVYGAQVLTF. Here the CDR3 DNA reads TGTGCCAGCAGCGTATACGGGGCCCAGGTCCTGACTTTC.

This clone was seen a handful of times. The rearrangement links TRBV30 to TRBJ1-3; D is possibly TRBD1 (5 bases). V lost 2 bases and J lost 2, with 10 bases in between. CDR1 is GTSNPN and CDR2 is SVGIG in the germline V gene (reference sequence). The CDR3 has 14 residues. The CDR3 DNA sequence: TGTGCCTGGAGTTCCCAGGGAGCTGGAAACACCATATATTTT. Protein sequence: CAWSSQGAGNTIYF.

V gene TRBV7-9 combines with J gene TRBJ2-7; D is ambiguous. The CDR3 totals 11 residues. V lost 7 bases and J lost 4, with 8 bases in between. Germline-derived CDR1 and CDR2 are SEHNR and FQNEAQ (reference sequence). Here the CDR3 reads CASTAEYEQYF. CDR3 bases: TGTGCCAGCACCGCTGAATACGAGCAGTACTTC.

This clone was picked up one time. V usage is TRBV6-5 and J usage is TRBJ2-3, with D possibly TRBD1 on 6 matching bases. There are 13 residues in the CDR3. CDR1 is MNHEY and CDR2 is SVGAGI in the germline V gene. The germline V and J ends were trimmed by 6 bases and 3 bases, with 10 bases remaining between them. CDR3 region: CASRPTGTDTQYF. The CDR3 DNA follows: TGTGCCAGCAGACCAACAGGGACAGATACGCAGTATTTT.

The chain couples TRBV7-3 to TRBJ2-3, with D tentatively TRBD1 (6 bases). Germline V CDR1 and CDR2: SGHTA, FQGTGA. Between the trimmed V and J ends, which lost 5 bases and 0 bases, there was a span of 9 bases. The CDR3 has 14 residues. CDR3 sequence: CASSPQGSTDTQYF. CDR3 DNA sequence: TGTGCCAGCAGCCCCCAGGGGAGCACAGATACGCAGTATTTT.

This clone was counted a few times. V gene TRBV9 combines with J gene TRBJ2-5, with 10 bases fitting TRBD2. Per germline, CDR1 SGDLS and CDR2 YYNGEE. Trimming took 4 bases from V and 5 from J; bases not matched to a gene: 5. The CDR3 has 14 residues. CDR3: CASSNPAGGETQYF. The DNA of the CDR3 is TGTGCCAGCAGCAACCCAGCGGGAGGGGAGACCCAGTACTTC. The full variable domain, with the rest looked up from reference TRBV9 and TRBJ2-5, is DSGVTQTPKHLITATGQRVTLRCSPRSGDLSVYWYQQSLDQGLQFLIQYYNGEERAKGNILERFSAQQFPDLHSELNLSSLELGDSALYFCASSNPAGGETQYFGPGTRLLVL.

CDR3 sequence (DNA): TGTGCCTGGAGTGTACTCCGACTAGCACAGGAGCAGTTCTTC. It codes for CAWSVLRLAQEQFF. The J gene is TRBJ2-1, the V gene TRBV30, with TRBD2 matching over 7 bases. V was pared by 0 bases and J by 10 bases, with 9 bases of the junction left unmatched. Germline CDR1 reads GTSNPN; CDR2 reads SVGIG (reference sequence). This CDR3 contains 14 residues.

This clone was seen just once. The chain employs TRBV18 and TRBJ2-3; D unclear. V lost 0 bases, J lost 4 bases, and 5 bases lay in between. CDR3 length equals 13 residues. The germline gives CDR1 KGHSH, CDR2 LQKENI. The CDR3 DNA sequence: TGTGCCAGCTCACCACCCCCCGCAGATACGCAGTATTTT. It yields the protein CASSPPPADTQYF.

This clone occurred a few times. This chain's CDR3 is CASSQSQGADIQYF. CDR3 sequence (DNA): TGCGCCAGCAGCCAATCTCAGGGGGCGGACATTCAGTACTTC. J is TRBJ2-4 and V is TRBV4-1; 8 nucleotides line up with TRBD1. J gave up 8 bases and V 2 bases, and 5 bases lay outside the gene matches. Per the germline V gene, CDR1 is MGHRA and CDR2 is YSYEKL. The length of the CDR3 is 14 residues.

This clone was seen a few times. The gene calls are TRBV7-9 and TRBJ2-5; D ambiguous. This CDR3 is 13 amino acids long. CDR1 and CDR2 from the germline V gene are SEHNR and FQNEAQ (reference sequence). Trimming took off 4 bases at V and 5 bases at J, with 11 bases between the two ends. The CDR3 is CASSSVLWETQYF. The CDR3 nucleotides are TGTGCCAGCAGCTCGGTATTGTGGGAGACCCAGTACTTC.

In its sample, this clone was seen a few times. The V call is TRBV4-3, the J call TRBJ2-1; TRBD1 might be the D (5 bases). Germline V gene data show CDR1 as LGHNA and CDR2 as YSLEER. V was trimmed by 0 bases and J by 7 bases, leaving 13 bases between them. The CDR3 length is 15 residues. The CDR3 DNA sequence: TGCGCCAGCAGCCAAGATGGTTCCAGGGTTAATGAGCAGTTCTTC. This encodes CASSQDGSRVNEQFF.

This clone turned up a few times. The chain couples TRBV7-2 to TRBJ1-4; D is possibly TRBD1 (5 bases). V lost 5 bases and J 7 bases, leaving 14 bases between the germline ends. The CDR3 covers 14 residues. The V gene's germline CDR1 is SGHTA and CDR2 FQGNSA. CDR3 nucleotide sequence: TGTGCCAGCAGCCTTAGACAGCGATCTGAAAAACTGTTTTTT. Translated, it gives CASSLRQRSEKLFF. Full variable domain (missing parts from reference TRBV7-2 and TRBJ1-4): GAGVSQSPSNKVTEKGKDVELRCDPISGHTALYWYRQSLGQGLEFLIYFQGNSAPDKSGLPSDRFSAERTGGSVSTLTIQRTQQEDSAVYLCASSLRQRSEKLFFGSGTQLSVL.

This chain links TRBV7-9 with TRBJ2-3, with D unresolved. The CDR3 runs to 14 residues. Trimming took 7 bases from V and 0 from J, leaving 11 bases between them. Germline assignment: CDR1 SEHNR and CDR2 FQNEAQ (reference sequence). In nucleotides, the CDR3 is TGTGCCAGCACCCCTGGCGGAAGCACAGATACGCAGTATTTT. It encodes CASTPGGSTDTQYF.

The genes are TRBV18 and TRBJ2-4; 10 nucleotides line up with TRBD1. The V segment lost 3 bases and the J segment 9 bases; nucleotides outside the gene matches: 5. Germline V CDR1 and CDR2: KGHSH, LQKENI. This CDR3 contains 14 residues. CDR3 protein: CASSPQGQGGIQYF. In DNA form, the CDR3 reads TGTGCCAGCTCACCTCAAGGACAGGGGGGCATTCAGTACTTC.

V usage is TRBV7-9 and J usage is TRBJ2-1; a possible D gene is TRBD2 (6 bases). The CDR3 sequence is 17 residues long. The germline V gene encodes CDR1 SEHNR and CDR2 FQNEAQ (reference sequence). Trimming removed 4 bases from V and 9 bases from J, with 25 bases in between. The CDR3 reads CASSWDLAAWARVEQFF. The CDR3 DNA sequence: TGTGCCAGCAGCTGGGACTTAGCCGCCTGGGCGAGGGTTGAGCAGTTCTTC.

The chain joins TRBV6-1 to TRBJ2-5; D is uncertain. Trimming took 4 bases from V and 0 from J, leaving 6 bases between them. CDR3 length equals 13 residues. CDR1 is MNHNS and CDR2 is SASEGT in the germline V gene. The CDR3 DNA is TGTGCCAGCAGTGTTATGGACCAAGAGACCCAGTACTTC. As protein: CASSVMDQETQYF.

This sequence joins TRBV12-5 and TRBJ2-7; D call uncertain. Per the germline V gene, CDR1 is LGHNT and CDR2 is FRNRAP. CDR3 length: 11 amino acids. CDR3 sequence (DNA): TGTGCCCAGACCCATCCCTACGAGCAGTACTTC. Encoded protein: CAQTHPYEQYF.

This clone was found a few times. CDR3 region: CSVGSSINEQFF. Here the CDR3 DNA reads TGCAGCGTTGGTTCTAGCATCAATGAGCAGTTCTTC. V and J are TRBV29-1 and TRBJ2-1; maybe TRBD2 (5 bases). Germline V CDR1 and CDR2: SQVTM, ANQGSEA. V lost 4 bases and J 6 bases, leaving 10 bases between the germline ends. The CDR3 loop spans 12 amino acids.

V usage is TRBV5-1 and J usage is TRBJ2-1; tentative D call: TRBD1 (6 bases). Trimming pared 0 bases from V and 3 bases from J, leaving 10 bases between. The CDR3 has 15 amino acids. Germline CDR1 SGHRS, CDR2 YFSETQ. CDR3 DNA: TGCGCCAGCAGCTTGGACAGGGTGGGCTACAATGAGCAGTTCTTC. It specifies CASSLDRVGYNEQFF.